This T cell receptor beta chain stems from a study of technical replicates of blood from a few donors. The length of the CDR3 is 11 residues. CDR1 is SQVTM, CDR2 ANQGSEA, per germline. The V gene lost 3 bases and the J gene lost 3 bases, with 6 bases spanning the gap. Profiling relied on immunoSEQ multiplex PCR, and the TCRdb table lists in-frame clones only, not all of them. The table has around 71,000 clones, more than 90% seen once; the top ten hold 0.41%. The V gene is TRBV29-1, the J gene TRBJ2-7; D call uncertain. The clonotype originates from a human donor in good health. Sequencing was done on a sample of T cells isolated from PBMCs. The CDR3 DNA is TGCAGCGTTGATAGAGACTACGAGCAGTACTTC. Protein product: CSVDRDYEQYF.